Presented here are 18 T cell receptor beta chains from one specimen sequenced in a study of vaccination effects on CD4 cells after COVID-19 (dated by TCRdb to 2021 to 2024). The antigens of these receptors remain unknown. Receptor libraries were prepared by the immunoSEQ multiplex PCR assay. TCRdb carries this immuneACCESS record with in-frame sequences only. Its versions omit some clonotypes, under half of them owing to an unresolved V gene in the studies checked, with the rest unexplained. Present in this sample are 50,000 to 75,000 clones, around 81% of which were seen just once. Over 2% of the sample goes to the ten largest clones. The ViraFEST assay stimulated PBMC with viral peptide pools and then used TCR sequencing to identify antigen-specific CD4+ T cell clonotypes by expansion. After less than eleven days of culture, CD4+ T cells were isolated with the EasySep CD4+ T cell isolation kit.

Specimen: CD4+ T cells from PBMCs cultured with HCoV-229E spike peptides, collected before COVID-19 vaccination. Taken with the paper, the label for cell subset or site translates to: HCoV-229E spike overlapping peptide pool stimulation. Source of these receptors: a human donor who received a COVID-19 vaccine.

The V gene is TRBV27, the J gene TRBJ2-1; D ambiguous. Germline loops: CDR1 MNHEY, CDR2 SMNVEV (reference sequence). The CDR3 totals 12 residues. The V end was cut by 6 bases, the J end by 5 bases, with 8 bases between. The CDR3 protein is CASSPRNNEQFF. In nucleotides, the CDR3 is TGTGCCAGCAGCCCGAGAAACAATGAGCAGTTCTTC.

The V and J genes are TRBV28 and TRBJ2-3; 13 positions agree with TRBD2. V was clipped by 9 bases and J by 10 bases; unmatched bases: 10. The CDR3 sequence is 14 residues long. Germline CDR1 and CDR2: MDHEN and SYDVKM. The CDR3 loop is CASLTSGGAGSQYF. In DNA, the CDR3 is TGTGCCAGTTTAACTAGCGGGGGGGCAGGGTCGCAGTATTTT.

The chain couples TRBV18 to TRBJ2-2; D gene ambiguous. The CDR3 has 16 amino acids. V was shortened by 6 bases and J by 0 bases, with 14 bases between the two germline ends. Germline values: CDR1 KGHSH, CDR2 LQKENI. The CDR3, as DNA: TGTGCCAGCTCTCCCCATCAGGTGACGAACACCGGGGAGCTGTTTTTT. This translates into CASSPHQVTNTGELFF. Full variable domain (missing parts from reference TRBV18 and TRBJ2-2): NAGVMQNPRHLVRRRGQEARLRCSPMKGHSHVYWYRQLPEEGLKFMVYLQKENIIDESGMPKERFSAEFPKEGPSILRIQQVVRGDSAAYFCASSPHQVTNTGELFFGEGSRLTVL.

This chain joins TRBV19 and TRBJ2-5; maybe TRBD1 (6 bases). The V gene's germline CDR1 is LNHDA and CDR2 SQIVND (reference sequence). This CDR3 has 14 residues. Trimming shortened V by 5 bases and J by 0 bases, and 10 bases separated the two germline ends. This CDR3 reads CASSPWDNQETQYF. The CDR3 nucleotides read TGTGCCAGTAGTCCCTGGGACAACCAAGAGACCCAGTACTTC.

The DNA of the CDR3 is TGTGCCAGTATGTTAACCGGGACCCTCGATAGCTATGGCTACACCTTC. Encoded protein: CASMLTGTLDSYGYTF. The rearrangement joins TRBV19 to TRBJ1-2; D is possibly TRBD1 (5 bases). Germline values: CDR1 LNHDA, CDR2 SQIVND (reference sequence). The V and J ends lost 7 bases and 4 bases respectively, with 22 bases between them. The CDR3 is 16 residues long. Using reference TRBV19 and TRBJ1-2 for the parts outside the CDR3, the full variable domain is DGGITQSPKYLFRKEGQNVTLSCEQNLNHDAMYWYRQDPGQGLRLIYYSQIVNDFQKGDIAEGYSVSREKKESFPLTVTSAQKNPTAFYLCASMLTGTLDSYGYTFGSGTRLTVV.

The rearrangement uses TRBV3-1 (or the pseudogene TRBV3-2) and TRBJ2-2; a weak D match, TRBD1 (6 bases). The V gene's germline CDR1 is LGHDT and CDR2 YNNKEL (reference sequence). The V end lost 4 bases, the J end lost 2 bases, and 14 bases lay between the germline ends. The CDR3 totals 16 residues. The CDR3 DNA sequence: TGTGCCAGCAGCCGGCCCGGGACACTAAACACCGGGGAGCTGTTTTTT. As protein: CASSRPGTLNTGELFF.

The rearrangement joins TRBV24-1 to TRBJ1-2; D is undetermined. Germline V gives CDR1 KGHDR, CDR2 SFDVKD. The V end lost 4 bases, the J end lost 6 bases, and 8 bases lay between the germline ends. This CDR3 region has 12 residues. CDR3 residues: CATSDGNNGYTF. DNA for the CDR3: TGTGCCACCAGTGACGGCAACAATGGCTACACCTTC.

This chain uses TRBV5-4 with TRBJ1-5; tentatively, D is TRBD1 (6 bases). The V gene lost 3 bases and the J gene lost 5 bases, with 15 bases spanning the gap. This CDR3 comprises 15 residues. Germline V gene data show CDR1 as SGHNT and CDR2 as YYREEE (reference sequence). Here the CDR3 reads CASSSKGQPDQPQHF. As DNA, the CDR3 is TGTGCCAGCAGCTCCAAAGGACAGCCGGATCAGCCCCAGCATTTT.

The V gene is TRBV2, the J gene TRBJ1-6, with unresolved D. From germline, CDR1 is SNHLY and CDR2 FYNNEI. This CDR3 is built from 13 residues. Trimming left V 6 bases short and J 0 bases short, with 3 bases between. The CDR3 DNA sequence: TGTGCCAGCAGAGGCTCCTATAATTCACCCCTCCACTTT. Translated: CASRGSYNSPLHF.

The chain links TRBV29-1 to TRBJ2-5; possibly TRBD1 for D (6 bases). Trimming took off 8 bases at V and 2 bases at J, with 9 bases between the two ends. Germline V lookup: CDR1 SQVTM, CDR2 ANQGSEA. The CDR3 contains 11 residues. For the CDR3, the DNA is TGCAGCTCAGGACAGCAAGAGACCCAGTACTTC. Translating it yields CSSGQQETQYF.

CDR3 loop: CASSLRPEDTQYF. The CDR3 DNA reads TGTGCCAGCAGCTTGAGGCCGGAGGATACGCAGTATTTT. This chain links TRBV7-2 with TRBJ2-3; D is uncertain. Trimming removed 3 bases from V and 6 bases from J, with 10 bases in between. This CDR3 is built from 13 residues. Germline CDR1 is SGHTA and CDR2 is FQGNSA.

This chain joins TRBV19 and TRBJ2-2; no clear D gene. Looked up from germline, CDR1 is LNHDA and CDR2 is SQIVND (reference sequence). CDR3 size: 15 residues. V lost 6 bases and J 4 bases, leaving 15 bases between the germline ends. In nucleotides, the CDR3 is TGTGCCAGTAGCCTCTCGACAAGCCCCACCGGGGAGCTGTTTTTT. Protein product: CASSLSTSPTGELFF.

The chain is built from TRBV6-6 and TRBJ1-5; D possibly corresponds to TRBD1 (5 bases). The CDR3 runs to 15 residues. The V gene's germline CDR1 is MNHNY and CDR2 SVGAGI (reference sequence). Between the trimmed V and J ends, which lost 2 bases and 4 bases, there was a span of 12 bases. CDR3 bases: TGTGCCAGCAGTTACGAGGGGCGAGCAAATCAGCCCCAGCATTTT. Amino acids: CASSYEGRANQPQHF.

The V and J genes are TRBV10-3 and TRBJ2-5; 10 bases map to TRBD2. This CDR3 comprises 14 residues. From germline, CDR1 is ENHRY and CDR2 SYGVKD. V shed 6 bases and J 5 bases; nucleotides not matched to a gene: 6. DNA for the CDR3: TGTGCCATCAGGGCCGGGACTAGCGCGGAGACCCAGTACTTC. Its protein is CAIRAGTSAETQYF.

CDR3 loop: CASSRGGVDYGYTF. The CDR3 DNA reads as TGCGCCAGCAGCCGGGGGGGGGTAGACTATGGCTACACCTTC. This chain joins TRBV4-1 and TRBJ1-2; TRBD1 might be the D (5 bases). Germline-derived CDR1 and CDR2 are MGHRA and YSYEKL. The CDR3 consists of 14 residues. Trimming took off 4 bases at V and 3 bases at J, with 12 bases between the two ends.

The rearrangement uses TRBV5-1 and TRBJ2-6; D gene unclear. V lost 5 bases and J 0 bases, leaving 15 bases between the germline ends. The CDR3 length is 17 residues. Germline V gene sequence: CDR1 SGHRS, CDR2 YFSETQ. The CDR3 DNA reads TGCGCCAGCAGTCAACGGACGGTGAGCTCTGGGGCCAACGTCCTGACTTTC. Protein: CASSQRTVSSGANVLTF.

This sequence joins TRBV19 and TRBJ2-5; a possible D gene is TRBD1 (8 bases). The CDR3 contains 13 residues. Trimming cost V 5 bases and J 5 bases, with 12 bases left between them. The germline gives CDR1 LNHDA, CDR2 SQIVND (reference sequence). Written as DNA, the CDR3 is TGTGCCAGTAGTGACAGGGGAGGGGAGACCCAGTACTTC. Translating it yields CASSDRGGETQYF.

A few counts support this clone. This chain links TRBV28 with TRBJ1-2; D perhaps matches TRBD1 (6 bases). V was pared by 8 bases and J by 9 bases, with 16 bases between. This CDR3 contains 12 residues. Looked up from germline, CDR1 is MDHEN and CDR2 is SYDVKM. CDR3 nucleotide sequence: TGTGCCAGCCGAACAGGGAATCAACGCTACACCTTC. Amino acids: CASRTGNQRYTF.